The 3 T cell receptor beta chains reported below all come from one sample, sequenced in a study of cytomegalovirus exposure and HLA in healthy donors. The PCR used 60 Vbeta and 13 Jbeta primers. Assay used: immunoSEQ multiplex PCR; TCRdb lists only in-frame clones, some missing. Here the sample spans approximately 40,000 clones, approximately 79% being singletons. Sequencing used PBMCs. The receptors here all came from a young woman in good health and CMV-seropositive.

This rearrangement joins TRBV6-4 to TRBJ2-3, with a weak D call TRBD2 (6 bases). The germline V gene encodes CDR1 MRHNA and CDR2 SNTAGT. Trimming cost V 2 bases and J 4 bases, with 10 bases left between them. The CDR3 length is 14 residues. The DNA of the CDR3 is TGTGCCAGCAGTGACACGGAGGGGCCAGATACGCAGTATTTT. It is translated as CASSDTEGPDTQYF.

V is TRBV6-5 and J is TRBJ2-3; perhaps TRBD1 as D (5 bases). CDR3 size: 14 residues. Germline CDR1 reads MNHEY; CDR2 reads SVGAGI. Trimming took off 7 bases at V and 2 bases at J, with 13 bases between the two ends. The CDR3 region is CASKGQKYTDTQYF. CDR3 nucleotides: TGTGCCAGCAAGGGGCAAAAATACACAGATACGCAGTATTTT.

This sequence joins TRBV7-2 and TRBJ2-2, with unresolved D. The length of the CDR3 is 15 residues. Trimming shortened V by 5 bases and J by 5 bases, and 15 bases separated the two germline ends. From germline, CDR1 is SGHTA and CDR2 FQGNSA. Here the CDR3 DNA reads TGTGCCAGCAGCGCCGCGCCTAGTGGGACCGGGGAGCTGTTTTTT. It codes for CASSAAPSGTGELFF.